Sequencing of this TCR beta chain was carried out in a study of cytomegalovirus exposure and HLA in healthy donors. Whole-study results and caveats: Usually a TCR sequence was rare, but some public TCRs were found in many donors.

Germline loops: CDR1 MDHEN, CDR2 SYDVKM. The V end lost 1 base, the J end lost 4 bases, and 17 bases lay between the germline ends. The length of the CDR3 is 16 residues. In regard to this clone: The antigen is not known.

TCRdb's copy holds only in-frame clones and misses some; the assay was immunoSEQ multiplex PCR. The sample consists of about 120,000 clones, approximately 87% of them appearing once. The chain employs TRBV28 and TRBJ2-7; D might be TRBD2 (6 bases). The TCR originated in a woman aged 18-30 years in good health and CMV-seropositive. Sequenced material: PBMCs. The CDR3, as DNA: TGTGCCAGCAGTTTATTGGGCCACTCCGCGGGGTACGAGCAGTACTTC. Translation gives CASSLLGHSAGYEQYF.